This T cell receptor (beta chain) comes out of a study of cytomegalovirus exposure and HLA in healthy donors. Germline V gene data show CDR1 as SSHAT and CDR2 as FNYEAQ (reference sequence). The V and J ends lost 1 base and 5 bases respectively, with 8 bases between them. The CDR3 length is 13 residues. Here immunoSEQ multiplex PCR was the method, and the copy in TCRdb shows in-frame clones only, minus some. The sample lists about 140,000 clones; about four fifths were seen once. Overall study results and limits: Researchers counted about 150 TCR beta chains as cytomegalovirus-associated. The tendency of first-cohort TCR clusters to co-occur in the roughly 110 validation repertoires was identified by a subsequent analysis. Specific recognition of CMV antigens was confirmed in vitro for a few chains (all CMV-associated).

Comments on this clone: Its antigen is unknown.

The chain links TRBV7-7 to TRBJ2-5; D uncertain. The clonotype comes from a woman in her 30s in good health and CMV-seronegative. The sequenced sample consisted of PBMCs. In DNA form, the CDR3 reads TGTGCCAGCAGCTTAGGTTTGAGGGAGACCCAGTACTTC. This gives the protein CASSLGLRETQYF. The full variable domain, rest sourced from reference TRBV7-7 and TRBJ2-5, is GAGVSQSPRYKVTKRGQDVTLRCDPISSHATLYWYQQALGQGPEFLTYFNYEAQPDKSGLPSDRFSAERPEGSISTLTIQRTEQRDSAMYRCASSLGLRETQYFGPGTRLLVL.